The clone carrying this T cell receptor beta chain came up a few times. Its antigen is currently unknown. This sample was included in a study of breast tumors, draining lymph nodes, adjacent tissues. Notes on the study in general: The data were judged consistent with most tumor T cells coming from lymph node and expanding in tumor. The lymph node origin of tumor T cells was framed as consistent with a hypothesis, not demonstrated. Tumor TCR diversity was below lymph nodes but above nontumor tissue.

The lymph nodes were axillary draining lymph nodes from breast cancer patients. Germline lookup yields CDR1 MDHEN and CDR2 SYDVKM. The CDR3 has 14 amino acids. The V segment lost 6 bases and the J segment 1 base; nucleotides outside the gene matches: 1. TCRdb reprocessed the multiplex PCR reads via MiXCR and lists one record per CDR3 protein. Here the sample spans under 85,000 distinct CDR3 sequences, roughly 19% being singletons. The sequence came from a female donor with breast cancer. Some clones in this sample may be carry-over from other donors' samples. The chain joins TRBV28 to TRBJ2-1, with 9 bases aligning to TRBD1. The specimen sequenced was axillary lymph node tissue. Here the CDR3 DNA reads TGTGCCAGCAGGACAGGGGGGTCCTACAATGAGCAGTTCTTC. Translated: CASRTGGSYNEQFF.